This TCR beta chain was recovered during a study of T-cell memory formation after mild COVID-19. This clonotype was counted ten times or more. TCRdb re-analysed the 5' RACE reads in MiXCR, keeping a single row per CDR3 protein. This sample has under 200,000 distinct CDR3 sequences, with around a tenth found just once. The CDR3 runs 16 residues. The V and J ends lost 4 bases and 2 bases, in that order; junction bases with no gene match: 7. CDR1 SGHRS and CDR2 YFSETQ come from the germline V gene. The rearrangement uses TRBV5-1 and TRBJ2-5; 11 bases match TRBD2. This receptor was identified in a man aged 18 to 29 who had mild COVID-19 (a few samples of this study predate the infection). Cell type and time point are not known. Sequencing was performed on PBMCs or a T cell subset sorted from them (not recorded which). As DNA, the CDR3 is TGCGCCAGCAGCCCCGGGACTAGCGGACCTCAAGAGACCCAGTACTTC. Translating gives CASSPGTSGPQETQYF.